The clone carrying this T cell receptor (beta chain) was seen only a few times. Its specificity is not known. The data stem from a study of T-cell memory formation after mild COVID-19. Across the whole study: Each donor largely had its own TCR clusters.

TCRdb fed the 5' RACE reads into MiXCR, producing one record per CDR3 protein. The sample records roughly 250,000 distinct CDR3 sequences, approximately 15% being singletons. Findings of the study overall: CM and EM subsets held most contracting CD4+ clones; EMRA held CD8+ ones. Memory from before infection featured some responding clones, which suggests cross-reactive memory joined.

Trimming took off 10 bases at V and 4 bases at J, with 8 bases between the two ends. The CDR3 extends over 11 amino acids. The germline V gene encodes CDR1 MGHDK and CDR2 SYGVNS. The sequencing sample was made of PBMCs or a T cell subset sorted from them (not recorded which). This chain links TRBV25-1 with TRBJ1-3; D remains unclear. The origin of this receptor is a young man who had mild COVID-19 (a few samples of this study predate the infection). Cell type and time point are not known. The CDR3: CAMGSGNTIYF. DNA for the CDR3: TGTGCCATGGGGTCCGGAAACACCATATATTTT.